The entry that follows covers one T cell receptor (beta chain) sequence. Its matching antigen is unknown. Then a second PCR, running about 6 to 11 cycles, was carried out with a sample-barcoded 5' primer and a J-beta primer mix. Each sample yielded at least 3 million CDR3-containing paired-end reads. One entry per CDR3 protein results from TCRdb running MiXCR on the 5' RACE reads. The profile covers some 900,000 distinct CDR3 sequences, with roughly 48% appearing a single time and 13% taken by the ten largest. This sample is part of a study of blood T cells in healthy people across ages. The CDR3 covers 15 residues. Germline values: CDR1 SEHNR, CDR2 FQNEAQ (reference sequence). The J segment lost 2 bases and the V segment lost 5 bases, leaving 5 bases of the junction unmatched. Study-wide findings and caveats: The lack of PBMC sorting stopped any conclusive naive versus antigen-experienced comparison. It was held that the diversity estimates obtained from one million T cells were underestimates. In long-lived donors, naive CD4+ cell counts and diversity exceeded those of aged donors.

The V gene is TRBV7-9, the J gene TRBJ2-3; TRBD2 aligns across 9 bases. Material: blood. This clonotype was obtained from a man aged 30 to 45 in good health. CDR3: CASSPRLADTDTQYF. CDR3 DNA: TGTGCCAGCAGCCCTCGACTAGCGGACACAGATACGCAGTATTTT.